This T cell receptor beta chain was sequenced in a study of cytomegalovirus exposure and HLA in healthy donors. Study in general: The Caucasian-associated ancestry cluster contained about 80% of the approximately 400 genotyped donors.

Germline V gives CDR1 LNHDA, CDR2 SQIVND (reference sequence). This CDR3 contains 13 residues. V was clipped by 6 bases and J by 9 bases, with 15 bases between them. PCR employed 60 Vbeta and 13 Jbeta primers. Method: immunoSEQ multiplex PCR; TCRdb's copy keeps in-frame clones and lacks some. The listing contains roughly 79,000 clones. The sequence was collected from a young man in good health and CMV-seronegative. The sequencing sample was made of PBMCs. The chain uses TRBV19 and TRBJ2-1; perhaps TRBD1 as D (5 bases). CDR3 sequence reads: CASRQGYGAEQFF. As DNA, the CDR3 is TGTGCCAGTAGACAAGGCTATGGGGCTGAGCAGTTCTTC.